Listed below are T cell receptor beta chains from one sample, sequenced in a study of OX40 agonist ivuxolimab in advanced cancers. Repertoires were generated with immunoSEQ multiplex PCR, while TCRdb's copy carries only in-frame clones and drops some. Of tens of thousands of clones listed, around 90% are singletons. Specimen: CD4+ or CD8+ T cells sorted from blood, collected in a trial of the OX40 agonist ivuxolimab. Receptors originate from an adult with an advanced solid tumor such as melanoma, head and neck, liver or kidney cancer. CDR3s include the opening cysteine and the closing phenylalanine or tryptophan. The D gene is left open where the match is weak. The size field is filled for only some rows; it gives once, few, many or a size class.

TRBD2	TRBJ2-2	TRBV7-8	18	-	CASRAGTSGSSTTGELFF	TGTGCCAGCAGAGCAGGGACTAGCGGGAGTTCGACCACCGGGGAGCTGTTTTTT
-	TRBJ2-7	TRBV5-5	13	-	CASSLQGGGEQYF	TGTGCCAGCAGCTTACAGGGTGGTGGCGAGCAGTACTTC
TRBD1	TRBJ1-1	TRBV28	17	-	CASSSLGTGRIDTEAFF	TGTGCCAGCAGTTCACTAGGGACAGGAAGGATTGACACTGAAGCTTTCTTT
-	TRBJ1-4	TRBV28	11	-	CASAGNEKLFF	TGTGCCAGCGCAGGGAATGAAAAACTGTTTTTT
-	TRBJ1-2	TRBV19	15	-	CASSVGSWEPHGYTF	TGTGCCAGTAGTGTTGGCTCGTGGGAACCCCATGGCTACACCTTC
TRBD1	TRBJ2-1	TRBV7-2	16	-	CASSPRRGDSPNEQFF	TGTGCCAGCAGCCCCCGTCGTGGGGACAGCCCCAATGAGCAGTTCTTC
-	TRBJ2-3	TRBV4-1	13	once	CASSQRWPDTQYF	TGCGCCAGCAGCCAAAGGTGGCCAGATACGCAGTATTTT
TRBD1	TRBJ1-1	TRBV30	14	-	CAWRTGEVNTEAFF	TGTGCCTGGCGTACAGGGGAGGTGAACACTGAAGCTTTCTTT
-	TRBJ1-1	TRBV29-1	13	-	CSVDRGLETEAFF	TGCAGCGTTGATAGAGGGTTGGAGACTGAAGCTTTCTTT
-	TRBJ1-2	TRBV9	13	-	CASSVELNYGYTF	TGTGCCAGCAGCGTAGAGCTTAACTATGGCTACACCTTC
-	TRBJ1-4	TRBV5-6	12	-	CASSIRNEKLFF	TGTGCCAGCAGCATCCGAAATGAAAAACTGTTTTTT
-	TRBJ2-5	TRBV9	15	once	CASSVGGSYQETQYF	TGTGCCAGCAGCGTAGGAGGTTCGTACCAAGAGACCCAGTACTTC
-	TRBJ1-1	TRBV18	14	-	CASSPDVMETEAFF	TGTGCCAGCTCACCGGACGTCATGGAAACTGAAGCTTTCTTT
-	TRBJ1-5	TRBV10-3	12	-	CAISEGNQPQHF	TGTGCCATCAGTGAGGGGAATCAGCCCCAGCATTTT
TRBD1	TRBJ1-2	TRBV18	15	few	CASSPQAGGADGYTF	TGTGCCAGCTCACCCCAGGCAGGGGGCGCGGATGGCTACACCTTC
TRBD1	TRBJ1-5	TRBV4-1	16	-	CASSLQGENSNQPQHF	TGCGCCAGCAGCCTTCAGGGGGAAAATAGCAATCAGCCCCAGCATTTT
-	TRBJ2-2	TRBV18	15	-	CASSLARGKTGELFF	TGTGCCAGCTCTCTAGCGAGGGGCAAGACCGGGGAGCTGTTTTTT
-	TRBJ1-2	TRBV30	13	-	CAWSRDKGTGYTF	TGTGCCTGGAGTCGGGACAAAGGGACTGGCTACACCTTC
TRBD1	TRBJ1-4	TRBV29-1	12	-	CSVGQTNEKLFF	TGCAGCGTGGGACAGACAAATGAAAAACTGTTTTTT
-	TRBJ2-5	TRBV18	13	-	CASSPSLQETQYF	TGTGCCAGCTCACCGTCGCTGCAAGAGACCCAGTACTTC
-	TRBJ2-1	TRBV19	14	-	CASSIVEARNEQFF	TGTGCCAGTAGTATAGTAGAGGCCCGTAATGAGCAGTTCTTC
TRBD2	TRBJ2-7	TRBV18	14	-	CASSPKRGSYEQYF	TGTGCCAGCTCACCAAAGCGGGGGTCCTACGAGCAGTACTTC
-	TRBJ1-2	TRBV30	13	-	CAWSLGINYGYTF	TGTGCCTGGAGTCTAGGGATTAACTATGGCTACACCTTC
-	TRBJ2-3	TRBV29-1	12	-	CSVEPLTDTQYF	TGCAGCGTTGAACCGCTCACAGATACGCAGTATTTT
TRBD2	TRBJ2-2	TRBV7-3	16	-	CASSPIAGDRTGELFF	TGTGCCAGCAGCCCTATAGCGGGGGATAGGACCGGGGAGCTGTTTTTT
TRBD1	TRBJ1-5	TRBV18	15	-	CASSLTGLSNQPQHF	TGTGCCAGCTCCCTGACAGGGTTAAGCAATCAGCCCCAGCATTTT
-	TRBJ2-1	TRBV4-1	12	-	CASSQRDDEQFF	TGCGCCAGCAGCCAGAGAGACGATGAGCAGTTCTTC
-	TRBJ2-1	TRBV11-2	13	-	CASSTTTRGEQFF	TGTGCCAGCAGCACCACAACTAGAGGCGAGCAGTTCTTC
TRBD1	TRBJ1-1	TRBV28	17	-	CASSTYRTGGVRAEAFF	TGTGCCAGCAGCACATACAGGACAGGGGGAGTTCGTGCTGAAGCTTTCTTT
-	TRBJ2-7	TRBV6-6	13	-	CASSLKQGDEQYF	TGTGCCAGCAGTCTCAAACAGGGTGACGAGCAGTACTTC
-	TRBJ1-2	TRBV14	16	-	CASSQNQGTIQDGYTF	TGTGCCAGCAGCCAGAACCAGGGGACGATTCAGGATGGCTACACCTTC
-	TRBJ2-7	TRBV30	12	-	CACSGGSYEQYF	TGTGCCTGTAGTGGCGGCTCCTACGAGCAGTACTTC
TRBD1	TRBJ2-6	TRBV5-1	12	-	CASSLGQGAVTF	TGCGCCAGCAGCTTGGGACAGGGGGCAGTTACTTTC
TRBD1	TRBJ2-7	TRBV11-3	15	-	CASSLGGQGVDEQYF	TGTGCCAGCAGCTTAGGTGGACAGGGAGTAGACGAGCAGTACTTC
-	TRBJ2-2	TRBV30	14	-	CAWERQMNTGELFF	TGTGCCTGGGAGAGACAGATGAACACCGGGGAGCTGTTTTTT
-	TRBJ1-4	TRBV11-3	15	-	CASSIKQGAAEKLFF	TGTGCCAGCAGCATAAAACAGGGCGCGGCTGAAAAACTGTTTTTT
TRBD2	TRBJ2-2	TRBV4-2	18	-	CASSRPTSGRAATGELFF	TGTGCCAGCAGCCGCCCGACTAGCGGGAGGGCCGCGACCGGGGAGCTGTTTTTT
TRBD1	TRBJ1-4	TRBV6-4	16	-	CASSERGDRTNEKLFF	TGTGCCAGCAGTGAAAGAGGGGACAGAACTAATGAAAAACTGTTTTTT
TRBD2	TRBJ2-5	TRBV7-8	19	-	CASSPQRSGVAGGPETQYF	TGTGCCAGCAGCCCCCAGAGGTCCGGGGTAGCGGGAGGGCCGGAGACCCAGTACTTC
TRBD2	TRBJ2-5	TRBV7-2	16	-	CASSPRLGGGFETQYF	TGTGCCAGCAGCCCGAGACTTGGCGGGGGGTTTGAGACCCAGTACTTC
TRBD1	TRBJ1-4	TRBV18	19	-	CASSPKPGTGGAINEKLFF	TGTGCCAGCTCACCGAAACCCGGGACAGGGGGCGCAATTAATGAAAAACTGTTTTTT
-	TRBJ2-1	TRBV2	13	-	CASRQGPHNEQFF	TGTGCCAGCAGGCAGGGCCCCCACAATGAGCAGTTCTTC
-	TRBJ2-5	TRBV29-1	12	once	CSVGLPGETQYF	TGCAGCGTTGGGCTACCTGGAGAGACCCAGTACTTC
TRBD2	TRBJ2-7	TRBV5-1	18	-	CASSSEWTSGGFGDEQYF	TGCGCCAGCAGCTCAGAATGGACTAGCGGGGGGTTCGGGGACGAGCAGTACTTC
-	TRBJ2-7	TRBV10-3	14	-	CAIKGQGSSYEQYF	TGTGCCATCAAGGGGCAGGGGTCCTCCTACGAGCAGTACTTC
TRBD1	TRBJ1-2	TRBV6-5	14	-	CASSYGQALSGYTF	TGTGCCAGCAGTTACGGACAGGCCCTAAGTGGCTACACCTTC
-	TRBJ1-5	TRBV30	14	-	CAWSAGRLNQPQHF	TGTGCCTGGAGTGCAGGACGGCTCAATCAGCCCCAGCATTTT
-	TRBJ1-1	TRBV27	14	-	CASSPRRGPTEAFF	TGTGCCAGCAGTCCCCGACGGGGGCCCACTGAAGCTTTCTTT
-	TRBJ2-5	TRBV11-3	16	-	CASSPGGVWVQETQYF	TGTGCCAGCAGCCCAGGTGGAGTTTGGGTCCAAGAGACCCAGTACTTC
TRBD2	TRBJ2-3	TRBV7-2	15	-	CASSLGWGGRDTQYF	TGTGCCAGCAGCTTAGGATGGGGGGGACGTGATACGCAGTATTTT
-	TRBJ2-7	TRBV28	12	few	CASSPGSFEQYF	TGTGCCAGCAGTCCGGGATCGTTCGAGCAGTACTTC
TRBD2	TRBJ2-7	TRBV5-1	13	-	CASRGLATYEQYF	TGCGCCAGCAGAGGACTAGCGACCTACGAGCAGTACTTC
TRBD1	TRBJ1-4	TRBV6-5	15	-	CASSMTGGSREKLFF	TGTGCCAGCAGTATGACAGGGGGCAGTCGTGAAAAACTGTTTTTT
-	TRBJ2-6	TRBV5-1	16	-	CASSQGPISGANVLTF	TGCGCCAGCAGCCAGGGCCCGATCTCTGGGGCCAACGTCCTGACTTTC